The subject of this entry is one TCR beta chain. Germline CDR1 is SGHRS and CDR2 is YFSETQ. V lost 0 bases and J lost 8, with 15 bases in between. The CDR3 is 15 residues long. The data were taken from a study of cytomegalovirus exposure and HLA in healthy donors. It was with 60 Vbeta and 13 Jbeta primers that the PCR ran. Here immunoSEQ multiplex PCR was the method, and the copy in TCRdb shows in-frame clones only, minus some. This table has 150,000 to 200,000 clones, 82% appearing once. What was sequenced was PBMCs. The chain uses TRBV5-1 and TRBJ2-1; possible D gene TRBD2, 6 bases. The sequence was collected from a girl aged 5 to 17 in good health and CMV-seropositive. The CDR3 region has the DNA TGCGCCAGCAGCTTGGGGGGGGACTCGTATTATGAGCAGTTCTTC. Protein sequence: CASSLGGDSYYEQFF.